One sample yielded the 4 T cell receptor beta chains listed below, sequenced in a study of early T cells in non-severe SARS-CoV-2 infection. TCRdb used MiXCR to reprocess the 5' RACE reads, holding one entry per CDR3 protein. Among under 70,000 distinct CDR3 sequences listed, just under 15% were seen once. Material: whole blood, obtained at baseline. The source is an adult who was a healthcare worker with PCR-confirmed SARS-CoV-2 infection or an uninfected control (not recorded which).

This clonotype was recorded many times. This chain uses TRBV11-2 with TRBJ2-1; D not certain. Deletions cut 5 bases from V and 13 bases from J, with 18 bases between. This CDR3 has 13 amino acids. CDR1 SGHAT and CDR2 FQNNGV come from the germline V gene. The chain's CDR3 is CASSQSAFRPQFF. CDR3 nucleotide sequence: TGTGCCAGCAGCCAATCGGCGTTCAGGCCCCAGTTCTTC.

This clonotype was found a few times. This chain uses TRBV7-8 with TRBJ2-2, with no clear D. Germline V lookup: CDR1 SGHVS, CDR2 FQNEAQ. V was cut by 5 bases and J by 6 bases, with 13 bases left in between. The CDR3 totals 14 residues. The CDR3 sequence: CASSHRRVPGELFF. The CDR3 nucleotides are TGTGCCAGCAGCCATCGACGGGTCCCCGGGGAGCTGTTTTTT.

This clonotype has more than one count but fewer than ten. The rearrangement joins TRBV20-1 to TRBJ2-3; 12 bases are a match to TRBD2. Trimming cost V 4 bases and J 3 bases; bases outside gene matches: 14. The germline V gene encodes CDR1 DFQATT and CDR2 SNEGSKA (reference sequence). CDR3 length: 18 amino acids. The DNA for the CDR3 is TGCAGTGCTATGGGTCTAGCGGGGGGGCGTGGTGGTACAGATACGCAGTATTTT. Translated: CSAMGLAGGRGGTDTQYF.

This clonotype occurred a few times. The chain couples TRBV3-1 to TRBJ1-3, with a tentative D call TRBD1 (5 bases). With 6 bases removed from V and 2 bases from J, the gap between germline ends came to 8 bases. Germline V gene data show CDR1 as LGHDT and CDR2 as YNNKEL (reference sequence). The CDR3 covers 13 residues. CDR3 sequence reads: CASRPGPGNTIYF. As DNA, the CDR3 is TGTGCCAGCAGGCCGGGACCTGGAAACACCATATATTTT.